The 32 T cell receptor beta chains below all came from one sample that was sequenced in a study of cytomegalovirus exposure and HLA in healthy donors. 13 Jbeta primers and 60 Vbeta primers were used for the PCR. Data came from immunoSEQ multiplex PCR; TCRdb stores just in-frame clones and leaves some out. The sample carries roughly 120,000 clones, 82% recorded once. Specimen: PBMCs. All receptors derive from a woman under 30 in good health and CMV-seronegative.

The chain employs TRBV14 and TRBJ2-1, with 11 bases fitting TRBD2. CDR1 SGHDN and CDR2 FVKESK come from the germline V gene. With 0 bases clipped from V and 6 bases from J, the junction kept 4 bases outside the gene matches. The CDR3 is made up of 16 amino acids. CDR3 region: CASSQDLAGGPNEQFF. CDR3 coding DNA: TGTGCCAGCAGCCAAGATTTAGCGGGAGGGCCCAATGAGCAGTTCTTC.

The chain uses TRBV7-2 and TRBJ2-3, with D possibly matching TRBD2 (5 bases). The CDR3 covers 14 residues. CDR1 and CDR2 from the germline V gene are SGHTA and FQGNSA. V lost 4 bases and J lost 2, with 10 bases in between. In DNA, the CDR3 is TGTGCCAGCAGCTGGGCAGCGGTCACAGATACGCAGTATTTT. Translating it yields CASSWAAVTDTQYF. The full variable domain, rest sourced from reference TRBV7-2 and TRBJ2-3, is GAGVSQSPSNKVTEKGKDVELRCDPISGHTALYWYRQSLGQGLEFLIYFQGNSAPDKSGLPSDRFSAERTGGSVSTLTIQRTQQEDSAVYLCASSWAAVTDTQYFGPGTRLTVL.

The chain has TRBV28 and TRBJ1-6, with 9 bases identical to TRBD1. Germline CDR1 and CDR2: MDHEN and SYDVKM. V lost 6 bases and J lost 11; bases outside the gene matches: 5. This CDR3 comprises 13 residues. The DNA of the CDR3 is TGTGCCAGCAGGGGACAGGGCCGTCCACCCCTCCACTTT. Translated, it gives CASRGQGRPPLHF.

Of note for this clone: Other DNA sequences in the same sample also yield this CDR3. The chain has TRBV11-2 and TRBJ2-3; perhaps TRBD2 as D (6 bases). The length of the CDR3 is 14 residues. Looked up from germline, CDR1 is SGHAT and CDR2 is FQNNGV. Trimming removed 5 bases from V and 2 bases from J, with 11 bases in between. Here the CDR3 reads CASSLGLSTDTQYF. CDR3 in DNA: TGTGCCAGCAGCCTGGGACTTTCCACAGATACGCAGTATTTT.

The genes are TRBV2 and TRBJ1-2; TRBD1 might be the D (5 bases). Germline CDR1 is SNHLY and CDR2 is FYNNEI. The CDR3 is made up of 12 amino acids. With 8 bases removed from V and 7 bases from J, the gap between germline ends came to 14 bases. CDR3 amino acids: CASGPTRVGYTF. CDR3 nucleotide sequence: TGTGCCAGCGGACCGACCAGGGTTGGCTACACCTTC. The whole variable domain, filled in from reference TRBV2 and TRBJ1-2, reads EPEVTQTPSHQVTQMGQEVILRCVPISNHLYFYWYRQILGQKVEFLVSFYNNEISEKSEIFDDQFSVERPDGSNFTLKIRSTKLEDSAMYFCASGPTRVGYTFGSGTRLTVV.

The chain links TRBV4-3 to TRBJ1-6, with TRBD1 as a possible D gene (6 bases). Germline CDR1 is LGHNA and CDR2 is YSLEER. CDR3 length: 15 residues. V was shortened by 0 bases and J by 6 bases, with 9 bases between the two germline ends. CDR3 amino acids: CASSQDRGGNSPLHF. DNA of the CDR3: TGCGCCAGCAGCCAAGATCGAGGGGGTAATTCACCCCTCCACTTT.

This chain joins TRBV28 and TRBJ2-5, with 12 bases matching TRBD1. Germline trimming cut 3 bases from V and 2 bases from J; bases unmatched to any gene: 4. Germline values: CDR1 MDHEN, CDR2 SYDVKM. CDR3 length: 16 residues. The CDR3 DNA reads TGTGCCAGCAGTTTGGGGACAGGGGGCGGGCAAGAGACCCAGTACTTC. Its translation is CASSLGTGGGQETQYF.

The chain joins TRBV5-4 to TRBJ1-4; D is undetermined. CDR1 is SGHNT, CDR2 YYREEE, per germline (reference sequence). This CDR3 comprises 13 residues. Trimming left V 4 bases short and J 4 bases short, with 8 bases between. The CDR3 DNA is TGTGCCAGCAGCCGGGATTTTAATGAAAAACTGTTTTTT. This codes for CASSRDFNEKLFF. The whole variable domain, remainder taken from reference TRBV5-4 and TRBJ1-4, is ETGVTQSPTHLIKTRGQQVTLRCSSQSGHNTVSWYQQALGQGPQFIFQYYREEENGRGNFPPRFSGLQFPNYSSELNVNALELDDSALYLCASSRDFNEKLFFGSGTQLSVL.

This sequence joins TRBV11-2 and TRBJ2-5; TRBD1 agrees at 7 bases. CDR3 size: 15 residues. From germline, CDR1 is SGHAT and CDR2 FQNNGV. The trim removed 5 bases at V and 3 bases at J, leaving 9 bases unmatched. CDR3 loop: CASSPSGTEKETQYF. CDR3 DNA sequence: TGTGCCAGCAGCCCCTCCGGGACAGAGAAAGAGACCCAGTACTTC.

The chain uses TRBV6-1 and TRBJ2-3; D is unclear. V was cut by 1 base and J by 1 base, with 9 bases left in between. From germline, CDR1 is MNHNS and CDR2 SASEGT. The CDR3 has 15 amino acids. CDR3 in DNA: TGTGCCAGCAGTGAAGGGCCAGAACGCACAGATACGCAGTATTTT. It encodes CASSEGPERTDTQYF.

V and J are TRBV11-2 and TRBJ2-1; the match to TRBD2 covers 10 bases. The CDR3 consists of 16 residues. The germline gives CDR1 SGHAT, CDR2 FQNNGV. With V trimmed by 1 base and J by 4 bases, 4 bases remained unmatched. This CDR3 is CASSLGGAGGYNEQFF. The DNA of the CDR3 is TGTGCCAGCAGCTTAGGAGGAGCGGGAGGGTACAATGAGCAGTTCTTC.

The V call is TRBV6-5, the J call TRBJ2-7; 12 bases align to TRBD2. J gave up 6 bases and V 1 base, and 4 bases lay outside the gene matches. The CDR3 extends over 15 amino acids. Looked up from germline, CDR1 is MNHEY and CDR2 is SVGAGI. As DNA, the CDR3 is TGTGCCAGCAGTTACTTCAGGACTAGCGGGACCGAGCAGTACTTC. It specifies CASSYFRTSGTEQYF.

This clone was recorded a few times. The CDR3 region has the DNA TGCAGCGTTGAAATCCAAACTGGAGGCGTCCTGACTTTC. It codes for CSVEIQTGGVLTF. The J gene is TRBJ2-6, the V gene TRBV29-1, with D possibly TRBD2 on 5 matching bases. Trimming left V 2 bases short and J 12 bases short, with 14 bases between. CDR1 is SQVTM, CDR2 ANQGSEA, per germline. The CDR3 is 13 amino acids. Using reference TRBV29-1 and TRBJ2-6 for the parts outside the CDR3, the full variable domain is SAVISQKPSRDICQRGTSLTIQCQVDSQVTMMFWYRQQPGQSLTLIATANQGSEATYESGFVIDKFPISRPNLTFSTLTVSNMSPEDSSIYLCSVEIQTGGVLTFGAGSRLTVL.

The chain links TRBV6-6 to TRBJ2-7; maybe TRBD2 (6 bases). Germline V gene lookup returns CDR1 MNHNY and CDR2 SVGAGI (reference sequence). The V end was cut by 6 bases, the J end by 6 bases, with 18 bases between. This CDR3 region has 14 residues. In DNA form, the CDR3 reads TGTGCCAGCAGCTCGGGACTTGGTCTTCGCGAGCAGTACGTC. Translated: CASSSGLGLREQYV.

This clone has just a few counts. CDR3 residues: CASSFIPEAFF. For the CDR3, the DNA is TGTGCCAGCAGCTTTATTCCTGAAGCTTTCTTT. This chain connects TRBV11-2 to TRBJ1-1; D is unresolved. In germline, CDR1 is SGHAT, CDR2 FQNNGV. This CDR3 has 11 amino acids. Trimming left V 3 bases short and J 6 bases short, with 5 bases between.

This clone was detected only once. The chain joins TRBV2 to TRBJ1-4, with 10 bases fitting TRBD1. The CDR3 contains 14 residues. Germline assignment: CDR1 SNHLY and CDR2 FYNNEI. The ends lost 9 bases at V and 4 bases at J; junction bases unmatched: 5. The chain's CDR3 is CASIRDRGNEKLFF. The CDR3 DNA reads TGTGCCAGTATACGGGACAGGGGTAATGAAAAACTGTTTTTT.

The rearrangement links TRBV27 to TRBJ1-1; the match to TRBD1 covers 8 bases. V lost 0 bases, J lost 5 bases, and 5 bases stayed unmatched. The CDR3 spans 15 residues. The germline V gene has CDR1 MNHEY and CDR2 SMNVEV (reference sequence). The CDR3 reads CASSLSAGGRTEAFF. The CDR3, as DNA: TGTGCCAGCAGTTTATCGGCAGGGGGCCGAACTGAAGCTTTCTTT.

Here the CDR3 reads CASSRDRSSYNEQFF. DNA for the CDR3: TGTGCCAGCAGTCGGGACAGAAGCTCCTACAATGAGCAGTTCTTC. V usage is TRBV6-5 and J usage is TRBJ2-1, with 7 bases identical to TRBD1. CDR3 length: 15 amino acids. Trimming at V came to 5 bases and at J to 0 bases, leaving 4 bases not matched to a gene. CDR1 is MNHEY and CDR2 is SVGAGI in the germline V gene.

The rearrangement uses TRBV29-1 and TRBJ1-5, with 8 nucleotides matching TRBD1. V was pared by 4 bases and J by 7 bases, with 9 bases of the junction left unmatched. This CDR3 region has 14 residues. Germline-derived CDR1 and CDR2 are SQVTM and ANQGSEA. DNA of the CDR3: TGCAGCGTTGCTTGGCAGGGGGCAAACCAGCCCCAGCATTTT. It is translated as CSVAWQGANQPQHF.

This chain uses TRBV15 with TRBJ1-4; no clear D. The V end lost 3 bases, the J end lost 0 bases, and 14 bases lay between the germline ends. Germline V gene data show CDR1 as LNHNV and CDR2 as YYDKDF (reference sequence). The CDR3 totals 17 residues. CDR3 residues: CATSRTGFGATNEKLFF. The CDR3 coding sequence is TGTGCCACCAGCAGGACCGGGTTTGGTGCAACTAATGAAAAACTGTTTTTT.

The V and J genes are TRBV27 and TRBJ2-3; TRBD1 agrees at 8 bases. The length of the CDR3 is 15 residues. Germline V gives CDR1 MNHEY, CDR2 SMNVEV (reference sequence). V shed 8 bases, J shed 5 bases, and the junction held 12 bases outside the gene matches. CDR3 coding DNA: TGTGCCAGCTCGACAGGGGCCACCAGGGGAGATACGCAGTATTTT. It is translated as CASSTGATRGDTQYF.

The chain has TRBV5-1 and TRBJ2-5, with no clear D. V dropped 4 bases and J dropped 1 base, with 14 bases sitting between them. CDR1 and CDR2 (germline): SGHRS, YFSETQ. This CDR3 contains 15 residues. The CDR3 loop reads CASSIPLGLQETQYF. In DNA, the CDR3 is TGCGCCAGCAGCATTCCCTTGGGCCTCCAAGAGACCCAGTACTTC.

The genes are TRBV2 and TRBJ1-2; perhaps TRBD1 as D (5 bases). V lost 4 bases to trimming and J lost 8 bases, with 11 bases between them. The CDR3 is 12 residues long. The V gene's germline CDR1 is SNHLY and CDR2 FYNNEI. CDR3 sequence reads: CASSGWGLGYTF. DNA for the CDR3: TGTGCCAGCAGTGGGTGGGGCTTGGGCTACACCTTC.

The chain is built from TRBV11-2 and TRBJ2-7, with D maybe TRBD2 (5 bases). V was cut by 6 bases and J by 7 bases, with 16 bases left in between. CDR1 SGHAT and CDR2 FQNNGV come from the germline V gene. The CDR3 has 13 amino acids. DNA of the CDR3: TGTGCCAGCAGTCTTAGTGGGGAGCGGGAGCAGTACTTC. Its protein is CASSLSGEREQYF.

The CDR3 region is CASSSIAGGPSYNEQFF. The CDR3 DNA follows: TGTGCCAGCAGCTCCATAGCGGGGGGGCCATCCTACAATGAGCAGTTCTTC. The genes are TRBV7-9 and TRBJ2-1; 11 bases agree with TRBD2. Germline CDR1 SEHNR, CDR2 FQNEAQ (reference sequence). The CDR3 sequence is 17 residues long. V gave up 4 bases and J gave up 1 base; unmatched junction bases: 6.

V is TRBV7-9 and J is TRBJ2-4; tentative D call: TRBD2 (5 bases). The CDR3 contains 16 residues. Trimming removed 4 bases from V and 3 bases from J, with 16 bases in between. CDR1 is SEHNR, CDR2 FQNEAQ, per germline (reference sequence). The CDR3: CASSYQAAGLKNIQYF. CDR3 sequence (DNA): TGTGCCAGCAGCTACCAAGCGGCCGGACTCAAAAACATTCAGTACTTC.

The chain has TRBV7-9 and TRBJ1-5; 8 bases line up with TRBD1. CDR1 is SEHNR, CDR2 FQNEAQ, per germline (reference sequence). The CDR3 is made up of 14 amino acids. The V and J ends lost 5 bases and 4 bases, in that order; junction bases with no gene match: 4. This chain's CDR3 is CASSPGQGNQPQHF. CDR3 DNA: TGTGCCAGCAGCCCCGGACAGGGAAATCAGCCCCAGCATTTT. Combining the CDR3 with reference TRBV7-9 and TRBJ1-5 gives the whole variable domain DTGVSQNPRHKITKRGQNVTFRCDPISEHNRLYWYRQTLGQGPEFLTYFQNEAQLEKSRLLSDRFSAERPKGSFSTLEIQRTEQGDSAMYLCASSPGQGNQPQHFGDGTRLSIL.

The J gene is TRBJ1-2, the V gene TRBV4-3, with D hard to call. Germline-derived CDR1 and CDR2 are LGHNA and YSLEER. The CDR3 loop spans 15 amino acids. The V end was cut by 0 bases, the J end by 0 bases, with 8 bases between. CDR3 coding DNA: TGCGCCAGCAGCCAAGATCGGTTTCCTAACTATGGCTACACCTTC. Translated, it gives CASSQDRFPNYGYTF.

The chain has TRBV27 and TRBJ1-5; D unresolved. Germline V lookup: CDR1 MNHEY, CDR2 SMNVEV (reference sequence). The CDR3 has 15 amino acids. Trimming cost V 2 bases and J 7 bases, with 15 bases left between them. CDR3 in DNA: TGTGCCAGCAGTTTACTAGGCGGGTCTCGGCAGCCCCAGCATTTT. Amino acids: CASSLLGGSRQPQHF.

CDR3 DNA sequence: TGTGCCAGTCGGACAGGGTCCCACTACGAGCAGTACTTC. This sequence encodes CASRTGSHYEQYF. The V and J genes are TRBV2 and TRBJ2-7, with 8 bases lining up with TRBD1. J lost 3 bases, V lost 9 bases, and 7 bases had no gene match. The CDR3 contains 13 residues. The V gene's germline CDR1 is SNHLY and CDR2 FYNNEI.

This clone was seen only once. CDR3 nucleotide sequence: TGTGCCAGCAGTATCCGGGACAAAGATCAGCCCCAGCATTTT. Residues: CASSIRDKDQPQHF. The rearrangement uses TRBV27 and TRBJ1-5; the D gene is possibly TRBD1 (6 bases). The V end was cut by 5 bases, the J end by 5 bases, with 13 bases between. This CDR3 has 14 residues. CDR1 is MNHEY, CDR2 SMNVEV, per germline (reference sequence).

The chain is built from TRBV6-6 and TRBJ1-1, with D possibly matching TRBD1 (5 bases). The germline gives CDR1 MNHNY, CDR2 SVGAGI (reference sequence). Trimming stripped 0 bases from V and 5 bases from J, with 10 bases between. This CDR3 has 14 amino acids. CDR3 DNA: TGTGCCAGCAGTTACTCGGGGTCAGGGACTGAAGCTTTCTTT. It translates to CASSYSGSGTEAFF.